What follows is one TCR beta chain and its context. Deletions cut 1 base from V and 9 bases from J, with 10 bases between. The germline CDR1 and CDR2 sequences are LNHDA and SQIVND (reference sequence). This CDR3 region has 13 residues. Those who participated ranged in age from about 18 to 95 years and resided in 24 US areas. Participants were placed into cohorts based on the clinical history they reported. The sample is drawn from a study of blood T cell repertoires in COVID-19. Authors' analysis steps: By means of reference gene primer amplification, nucleated cell counts were estimated. Assay used: immunoSEQ multiplex PCR; TCRdb lists only in-frame clones, some missing. V, J and clone size are taken as reported in that table, and D and trimming were inferred from the DNA itself. The data contain some 62,000 clones, 65% to 85% of them seen just once; the ten biggest clones take up approximately 3.8%.

The chain links TRBV19 to TRBJ2-1; the D is unclear. Input material: PBMCs or T cells enriched from blood (not recorded which). This sequence originates from a woman between 40 and 50 years old with acute COVID-19. The CDR3 spells CASSIVPFVEQFF. Written as DNA, the CDR3 is TGTGCCAGTAGTATAGTCCCCTTTGTTGAGCAGTTCTTC.